This passage covers 9 T cell receptor beta chains from one sample sequenced in a study of shared clonotypes between healthy human individuals. Sequencing was performed with immunoSEQ multiplex PCR; in TCRdb, only in-frame clones are kept and a portion is missing. The sample lists 2 million to 2.5 million clones, around 95% seen once, with 0.1% to 0.15% in the top ten. The sequenced sample was naive CD4+ T cells sorted from blood. This sample's subset: CD45RA+ positively selected. Receptors were obtained from a man aged 18 to 30 in good health.

The rearrangement joins TRBV5-1 to TRBJ1-6, with TRBD1 as a possible D gene (5 bases). This CDR3 contains 15 residues. Trimming took 4 bases from V and 8 from J, leaving 16 bases between them. Looked up from germline, CDR1 is SGHRS and CDR2 is YFSETQ. CDR3 nucleotides: TGCGCCAGCAGCGGGGCCCTTATGGGTGATTCACCCCTCCACTTT. It is translated as CASSGALMGDSPLHF.

The rearrangement joins TRBV2 to TRBJ2-4, with D unresolved. The CDR3 spans 16 residues. CDR1 is SNHLY and CDR2 is FYNNEI in the germline V gene. The V and J ends lost 6 bases and 0 bases respectively, with 15 bases between them. The CDR3 loop is CASSSLKEVAKNIQYF. CDR3 in DNA: TGTGCCAGCAGCTCGCTAAAAGAAGTAGCCAAAAACATTCAGTACTTC.

The J gene is TRBJ2-7, the V gene TRBV2, with a tentative D call TRBD1 (5 bases). V was clipped by 2 bases and J by 2 bases, with 13 bases between them. CDR1 and CDR2 (germline): SNHLY, FYNNEI. This CDR3 region has 15 residues. CDR3 residues: CASSEWWSRAYEQYF. The DNA for the CDR3 is TGTGCCAGCAGTGAATGGTGGTCCAGGGCCTACGAGCAGTACTTC.

This sequence joins TRBV6-5 and TRBJ1-2; D is perhaps TRBD1 (6 bases). Trimming cost V 6 bases and J 5 bases, with 13 bases left between them. CDR3 length equals 13 residues. The germline CDR1 and CDR2 sequences are MNHEY and SVGAGI. The DNA for the CDR3 is TGTGCCAGCAGCCCCGGGACATTTTATGGCTACACCTTC. Its translation: CASSPGTFYGYTF.

The V call is TRBV19, the J call TRBJ1-1; 10 bases match TRBD1. This CDR3 is 15 amino acids long. CDR1 is LNHDA, CDR2 SQIVND, per germline (reference sequence). The V and J ends lost 5 bases and 5 bases, in that order; junction bases with no gene match: 8. In DNA, the CDR3 is TGTGCCAGTAGTTCGTCGACAGGGGGCATAACTGAAGCTTTCTTT. Translation: CASSSSTGGITEAFF.

V gene TRBV19 combines with J gene TRBJ2-7, with 10 bases aligning to TRBD2. The CDR3 length is 15 residues. Germline lookup yields CDR1 LNHDA and CDR2 SQIVND (reference sequence). The trim removed 1 base at V and 3 bases at J, leaving 3 bases unmatched. The CDR3 protein is CASSIAPSGSYEQYF. The CDR3 DNA reads as TGTGCCAGTAGTATAGCGCCTAGCGGGAGCTACGAGCAGTACTTC.

This chain links TRBV7-2 with TRBJ2-1, with TRBD2 matching over 14 bases. Trimming at V came to 4 bases and at J to 9 bases, leaving 8 bases not matched to a gene. Germline-derived CDR1 and CDR2 are SGHTA and FQGNSA. The CDR3 covers 16 residues. This chain's CDR3 is CASSSQGLAGAIEQFF. The CDR3 nucleotides are TGTGCCAGCAGCTCCCAGGGACTAGCGGGAGCAATTGAGCAGTTCTTC.

Concerning this clone: The same CDR3 arises from other DNA sequences in this sample as well. The chain uses TRBV11-2 and TRBJ2-7; D not certain. Deletions cut 1 base from V and 1 base from J, with 11 bases between. This CDR3 is 15 amino acids long. From germline, CDR1 is SGHAT and CDR2 FQNNGV. CDR3 in DNA: TGTGCCAGCAGCTTAGGGGCAGGCGGTTCCTACGAGCAGTACTTC. Translation: CASSLGAGGSYEQYF.

The rearrangement uses TRBV6-5 and TRBJ2-3, with D tentatively TRBD2 (6 bases). Germline V gene sequence: CDR1 MNHEY, CDR2 SVGAGI. V was cut by 1 base and J by 4 bases, with 12 bases left in between. The CDR3 contains 15 residues. The CDR3 DNA reads TGTGCCAGCAGTTACTGGGCCAGGGAGGCAGATACGCAGTATTTT. It is translated as CASSYWAREADTQYF.